Listed here are 5 T cell receptor beta chains from one sample, sequenced in a study of vaccination and CD4 T cells after COVID-19. The study sequenced cultured CD4+ T cell DNA using the Oncomine TCR Beta short-read assay. MiXCR, run by TCRdb on the PCR reads, gives a single entry per CDR3 protein. Of about 20,000 distinct CDR3 sequences in the sample, about 52% were seen once. The antigens these receptors bind are not known. The treatment is: approximately 9-day PBMC culture with coronavirus spike peptide pools or control peptides (ViraFEST assay). The sample comprised CD4+ T cells from blood, cultured in vitro. Receptors were obtained from a human donor who had recovered from COVID-19.

The rearrangement joins TRBV6-5 to TRBJ1-3; D unresolved. The CDR3 is 16 residues long. Germline V gives CDR1 MNHEY, CDR2 SVGAGI. Trimming took 4 bases from V and 0 from J, leaving 13 bases between them. The CDR3 region is CASSWGGESSGNTIYF. In nucleotides, the CDR3 is TGTGCCAGCAGTTGGGGTGGGGAGAGCTCTGGAAACACCATATATTTT.

The rearrangement links TRBV6-1 to TRBJ2-2; TRBD2 aligns across 8 bases. Looked up from germline, CDR1 is MNHNS and CDR2 is SASEGT. V shed 7 bases and J 6 bases; nucleotides not matched to a gene: 13. The length of the CDR3 is 16 residues. The CDR3 protein is CASTNPGGARSGELFF. The CDR3 DNA reads TGTGCCAGCACCAACCCCGGGGGGGCGAGGTCCGGGGAGCTGTTTTTT.

The sample holds one count of this clonotype. This chain uses TRBV2 with TRBJ2-3; TRBD2 is a possible D gene (5 bases). The CDR3 is 15 residues long. Trimming took 8 bases from V and 4 from J, leaving 19 bases between them. CDR1 SNHLY and CDR2 FYNNEI come from the germline V gene. CDR3 sequence (DNA): TGTGCCAGCCGTCAGGCGGGTGGGGTCCCAGATACGCAGTATTTT. Translated, it gives CASRQAGGVPDTQYF.

The chain combines TRBV15 with TRBJ1-2; TRBD1 matches at 10 bases. V was clipped by 1 base and J by 6 bases; unmatched bases: 5. Germline V lookup: CDR1 LNHNV, CDR2 YYDKDF (reference sequence). This CDR3 spans 15 amino acids. The CDR3 is CATSRGRQGANGYTF. The CDR3 nucleotides are TGTGCCACCAGCAGAGGTCGACAGGGGGCAAATGGCTACACCTTC. The variable domain in full, completed from reference TRBV15 and TRBJ1-2, reads DAMVIQNPRYQVTQFGKPVTLSCSQTLNHNVMYWYQQKSSQAPKLLFHYYDKDFNNEADTPDNFQSRRPNTSFCFLDIRSPGLGDTAMYLCATSRGRQGANGYTFGSGTRLTVV.

This clonotype was observed a single time. The rearrangement joins TRBV25-1 to TRBJ1-1; weak D call: TRBD1 (6 bases). Per germline, CDR1 MGHDK and CDR2 SYGVNS. The CDR3 has 13 residues. Deletions cut 5 bases from V and 5 bases from J, with 12 bases between. DNA of the CDR3: TGTGCCAGCAGTCTTACAGGGAGAACTGAAGCTTTCTTT. Protein product: CASSLTGRTEAFF.